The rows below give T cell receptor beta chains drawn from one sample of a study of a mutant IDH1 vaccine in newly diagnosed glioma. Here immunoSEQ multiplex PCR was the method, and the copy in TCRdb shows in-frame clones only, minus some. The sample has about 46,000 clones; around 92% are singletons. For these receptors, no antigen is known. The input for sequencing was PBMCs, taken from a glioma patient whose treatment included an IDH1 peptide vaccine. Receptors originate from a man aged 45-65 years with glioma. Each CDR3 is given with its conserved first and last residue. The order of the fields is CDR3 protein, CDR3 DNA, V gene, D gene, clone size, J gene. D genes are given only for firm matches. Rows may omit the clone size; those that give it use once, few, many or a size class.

CDR3 protein: CASSPSGLALETQYF
CDR3 DNA: TGTGCCAGCAGCCCCTCGGGACTAGCGTTGGAGACCCAGTACTTC
V gene: TRBV7-9
D gene: TRBD2
clone size: .
J gene: TRBJ2-5

CDR3 protein: CATSRAGGPQETQYF
CDR3 DNA: TGTGCCACCAGCAGGGCGGGGGGCCCTCAAGAGACCCAGTACTTC
V gene: TRBV15
D gene: TRBD2
clone size: .
J gene: TRBJ2-5

CDR3 protein: CASSFKGRDTGELFF
CDR3 DNA: TGTGCCAGCAGCTTCAAGGGGCGGGACACCGGGGAGCTGTTTTTT
V gene: TRBV7-2
D gene: .
clone size: .
J gene: TRBJ2-2

CDR3 protein: CASSASGSYNEQFF
CDR3 DNA: TGTGCCAGCAGTGCTAGCGGCTCCTACAATGAGCAGTTCTTC
V gene: TRBV2
D gene: TRBD2
clone size: .
J gene: TRBJ2-1

CDR3 protein: CASSSLEGTDYEQYF
CDR3 DNA: TGTGCCAGTAGTTCCTTGGAAGGGACAGACTACGAGCAGTACTTC
V gene: TRBV19
D gene: TRBD1
clone size: .
J gene: TRBJ2-7

CDR3 protein: CASSLEGGRGHTF
CDR3 DNA: TGCGCCAGCAGCTTGGAGGGCGGCAGAGGACACACCTTC
V gene: TRBV5-1
D gene: .
clone size: few
J gene: TRBJ1-2

CDR3 protein: CAWSGGKSSPPGSNQPQHF
CDR3 DNA: TGTGCCTGGAGTGGCGGGAAATCCTCGCCACCAGGTAGCAATCAGCCCCAGCATTTT
V gene: TRBV30
D gene: .
clone size: .
J gene: TRBJ1-5

CDR3 protein: CASTQGAGLGYGYTF
CDR3 DNA: TGTGCCAGCACCCAAGGGGCAGGGTTAGGCTATGGCTACACCTTC
V gene: TRBV28
D gene: .
clone size: .
J gene: TRBJ1-2

CDR3 protein: CASKNSPLVSGDTQYF
CDR3 DNA: TGTGCCAGCAAAAACTCTCCTCTAGTTTCAGGAGATACGCAGTATTTT
V gene: TRBV28
D gene: .
clone size: .
J gene: TRBJ2-3

CDR3 protein: CASSVARGPTGELFF
CDR3 DNA: TGTGCCAGCAGCGTAGCTCGGGGACCCACCGGGGAGCTGTTTTTT
V gene: TRBV9
D gene: .
clone size: .
J gene: TRBJ2-2

CDR3 protein: CSVPSQGVNTEAFF
CDR3 DNA: TGCAGCGTTCCCTCACAGGGGGTTAACACTGAAGCTTTCTTT
V gene: TRBV29-1
D gene: TRBD1
clone size: .
J gene: TRBJ1-1

CDR3 protein: CASNRVEQYF
CDR3 DNA: TGTGCCAGCAATAGGGTCGAGCAGTACTTC
V gene: TRBV6-1
D gene: .
clone size: .
J gene: TRBJ2-7

CDR3 protein: CASSEQNTEAFF
CDR3 DNA: TGTGCCAGCAGTGAACAGAACACTGAAGCTTTCTTT
V gene: TRBV2
D gene: .
clone size: .
J gene: TRBJ1-1